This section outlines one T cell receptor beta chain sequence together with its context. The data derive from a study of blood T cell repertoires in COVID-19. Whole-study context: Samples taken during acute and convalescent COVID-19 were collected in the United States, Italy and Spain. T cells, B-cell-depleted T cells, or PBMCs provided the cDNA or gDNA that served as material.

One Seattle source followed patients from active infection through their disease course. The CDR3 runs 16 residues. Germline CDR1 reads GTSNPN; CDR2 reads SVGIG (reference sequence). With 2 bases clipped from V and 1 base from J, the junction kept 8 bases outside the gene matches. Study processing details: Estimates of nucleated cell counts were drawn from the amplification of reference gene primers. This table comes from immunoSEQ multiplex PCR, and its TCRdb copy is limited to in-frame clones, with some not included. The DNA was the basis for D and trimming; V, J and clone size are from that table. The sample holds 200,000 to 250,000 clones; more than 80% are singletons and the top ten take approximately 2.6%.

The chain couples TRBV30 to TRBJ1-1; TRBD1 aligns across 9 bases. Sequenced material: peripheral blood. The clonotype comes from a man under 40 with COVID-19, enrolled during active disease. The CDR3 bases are TGTGCCTGGAGTCGTAAGTCGGGACAGGGGAACACTGAAGCTTTCTTT. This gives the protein CAWSRKSGQGNTEAFF.